The 32 T cell receptor beta chains in this list originate from one sample, sequenced in a study of radiotherapy plus CTLA-4 blockade in lung cancer. TCRdb's table, derived via immunoSEQ multiplex PCR, lists solely in-frame clones and lacks some. The data contain roughly 66,000 clones, about 85% of them singletons. The sample in question was peripheral blood, obtained from a patient treated with radiotherapy plus ipilimumab. The receptor source for this set is a human donor with non-small cell lung cancer who had a partial response to radiotherapy plus ipilimumab.

The chain is built from TRBV7-8 and TRBJ1-5, with 7 bases aligning to TRBD1. The germline V gene has CDR1 SGHVS and CDR2 FQNEAQ. J lost 7 bases, V lost 0 bases, and 9 bases had no gene match. The CDR3 extends over 16 amino acids. The CDR3 DNA is TGTGCCAGCAGCTTAGCGGAGACAACCAGGGGGCAGCCCCAGCATTTT. Residues: CASSLAETTRGQPQHF.

J is TRBJ1-1 and V is TRBV5-1, with 7 bases fitting TRBD1. Germline V gives CDR1 SGHRS, CDR2 YFSETQ. The V and J ends lost 5 bases and 4 bases, in that order; junction bases with no gene match: 5. The CDR3 consists of 13 residues. CDR3 sequence reads: CASRVQGLTEAFF. CDR3 bases: TGCGCCAGCAGGGTACAGGGGCTCACTGAAGCTTTCTTT.

The chain uses TRBV7-9 and TRBJ2-1; the D gene is possibly TRBD1 (6 bases). Germline CDR1 SEHNR, CDR2 FQNEAQ (reference sequence). Trimming removed 2 bases at V and 8 bases at J, with 19 bases between. CDR3 length: 16 residues. The CDR3 here is CASSLNRELPRDEQFF. In nucleotides, the CDR3 is TGTGCCAGCAGCTTAAACAGGGAACTTCCGAGGGATGAGCAGTTCTTC.

This clone appeared a single time. The chain couples TRBV6-1 to TRBJ1-5; D is possibly TRBD1 (6 bases). CDR1 and CDR2 from the germline V gene are MNHNS and SASEGT. This CDR3 is built from 14 residues. V dropped 4 bases and J dropped 5 bases, with 12 bases sitting between them. This chain's CDR3 is CASSVGGGYQPQHF. The CDR3 coding sequence is TGTGCCAGCAGTGTAGGGGGGGGCTATCAGCCCCAGCATTTT.

This chain connects TRBV7-2 to TRBJ1-2; 8 bases map to TRBD1. This CDR3 is 15 amino acids long. Germline CDR1 reads SGHTA; CDR2 reads FQGNSA. Trimming removed 0 bases from V and 5 bases from J; junction bases left unmatched: 5. The CDR3 DNA is TGTGCCAGCAGCTTAGCCGGGACAGGCCTATATGGCTACACCTTC. This gives the protein CASSLAGTGLYGYTF.

A single count supports this clone. The V and J genes are TRBV5-1 and TRBJ1-2, with TRBD1 matching over 9 bases. This CDR3 region has 14 residues. Germline V gene sequence: CDR1 SGHRS, CDR2 YFSETQ. V was clipped by 2 bases and J by 3 bases; unmatched bases: 2. The CDR3 DNA sequence: TGCGCCAGCAGCTTACAGGGGGCCGACTATGGCTACACCTTC. Residues: CASSLQGADYGYTF.

The CDR3 sequence is CASSLGRGSGNTIYF. DNA of the CDR3: TGTGCCAGCAGCTTGGGCAGGGGCTCTGGAAACACCATATATTTT. V and J are TRBV5-6 and TRBJ1-3; a possible D gene is TRBD1 (6 bases). Germline loops: CDR1 SGHDT, CDR2 YYEEEE. This CDR3 comprises 15 residues. Trimming shortened V by 0 bases and J by 0 bases, and 7 bases separated the two germline ends.

This rearrangement joins TRBV6-1 to TRBJ1-1; TRBD1 matches at 7 bases. This CDR3 contains 15 residues. V dropped 5 bases and J dropped 2; count of bases not matched to a gene: 8. Germline loops: CDR1 MNHNS, CDR2 SASEGT. The CDR3 protein is CASSSAGTANTEAFF. In DNA, the CDR3 is TGTGCCAGCAGTTCCGCCGGGACAGCCAACACTGAAGCTTTCTTT.

This chain joins TRBV27 and TRBJ2-5; 7 bases fit TRBD2. This CDR3 comprises 14 residues. V lost 1 base and J lost 3; bases outside the gene matches: 2. From germline, CDR1 is MNHEY and CDR2 SMNVEV (reference sequence). CDR3 bases: TGTGCCAGCAGTTTATGGGGGGGGGAAGAGACCCAGTACTTC. Amino acids: CASSLWGGEETQYF.

The chain uses TRBV28 and TRBJ2-2, with D perhaps TRBD1 (5 bases). Trimming removed 1 base at V and 0 bases at J, with 12 bases between. This CDR3 comprises 17 residues. Germline lookup yields CDR1 MDHEN and CDR2 SYDVKM. The CDR3 loop reads CASSLFQGHPNTGELFF. For the CDR3, the DNA is TGTGCCAGCAGTTTATTTCAGGGCCACCCGAACACCGGGGAGCTGTTTTTT.

This clone was counted once. The genes are TRBV6-1 and TRBJ2-5; TRBD2 matches 7 bases. After removal of 7 bases from V and 7 bases from J, the junction contained 15 bases not matched to a gene. The germline CDR1 and CDR2 sequences are MNHNS and SASEGT. The CDR3 is made up of 15 amino acids. CDR3 residues: CASTKPDISGGTQYF. The CDR3 DNA reads as TGTGCCAGCACCAAACCGGACATCTCGGGAGGGACCCAGTACTTC.

A single count supports this clone. This chain connects TRBV6-5 to TRBJ2-3; 10 nucleotides agree with TRBD1. CDR1 and CDR2 from the germline V gene are MNHEY and SVGAGI. Trimming removed 7 bases from V and 1 base from J; junction bases left unmatched: 2. The CDR3 extends over 14 amino acids. CDR3 amino acids: CASIGTGGTDTQYF. CDR3 DNA sequence: TGTGCCAGCATCGGGACAGGGGGCACAGATACGCAGTATTTT.

The chain's CDR3 is CASGGRTGNTIYF. CDR3 DNA sequence: TGTGCCTCTGGAGGGCGCACTGGAAACACCATATATTTT. The rearrangement links TRBV28 to TRBJ1-3, with D uncertain. The V end was cut by 11 bases, the J end by 2 bases, with 13 bases between. CDR1 is MDHEN, CDR2 SYDVKM, per germline. This CDR3 contains 13 residues.

V usage is TRBV11-2 and J usage is TRBJ1-2, with D maybe TRBD1 (5 bases). The CDR3 contains 16 residues. Germline V gene lookup returns CDR1 SGHAT and CDR2 FQNNGV. Trimming took 0 bases from V and 2 from J, leaving 13 bases between them. CDR3 nucleotides: TGTGCCAGCAGCTTAGATAGGGCAGGGTCCAACTATGGCTACACCTTC. It encodes CASSLDRAGSNYGYTF. Full variable domain (missing parts from reference TRBV11-2 and TRBJ1-2): EAGVAQSPRYKIIEKRQSVAFWCNPISGHATLYWYQQILGQGPKLLIQFQNNGVVDDSQLPKDRFSAERLKGVDSTLKIQPAKLEDSAVYLCASSLDRAGSNYGYTFGSGTRLTVV.

The genes are TRBV16 and TRBJ1-5; D may be TRBD1 (5 bases). CDR3 length: 14 amino acids. Germline values: CDR1 KGHSY, CDR2 FQNENV. V was cut by 2 bases and J by 4 bases, with 9 bases left in between. CDR3 protein: CASSQRQLNQPQHF. CDR3 nucleotides: TGTGCCAGCAGCCAACGACAGCTAAATCAGCCCCAGCATTTT.

The chain links TRBV2 to TRBJ2-5; TRBD1 agrees at 11 bases. The CDR3 runs to 15 residues. Germline V gene lookup returns CDR1 SNHLY and CDR2 FYNNEI. V lost 6 bases to trimming and J lost 5 bases; unmatched junction nucleotides: 8. In nucleotides, the CDR3 is TGTGCCAGCAGACCCCGGACAGGGGGCGGTGAGACCCAGTACTTC. The encoded protein is CASRPRTGGGETQYF.

The chain recombines TRBV19 with TRBJ1-5, with 9 positions matching TRBD1. The V and J ends lost 0 bases and 4 bases, in that order; junction bases with no gene match: 7. This CDR3 has 17 amino acids. Germline lookup yields CDR1 LNHDA and CDR2 SQIVND (reference sequence). CDR3 sequence: CASSIDPGQGKNQPQHF. Written as DNA, the CDR3 is TGTGCCAGTAGTATAGATCCGGGACAGGGAAAAAATCAGCCCCAGCATTTT.

The V gene is TRBV2, the J gene TRBJ2-5, with 7 nucleotides matching TRBD2. V dropped 6 bases and J dropped 0; count of bases not matched to a gene: 4. Germline V gene data show CDR1 as SNHLY and CDR2 as FYNNEI. This CDR3 is built from 14 residues. CDR3 residues: CASRLAPNQETQYF. Written as DNA, the CDR3 is TGTGCCAGCAGACTAGCGCCTAACCAAGAGACCCAGTACTTC.

The rearrangement uses TRBV15 and TRBJ1-2, with TRBD1 matching over 7 bases. Per the germline V gene, CDR1 is LNHNV and CDR2 is YYDKDF (reference sequence). The CDR3 sequence is 15 residues long. The V segment lost 3 bases and the J segment 3 bases; nucleotides outside the gene matches: 7. The CDR3 spells CATSRGWQGDYGYTF. The CDR3 DNA follows: TGTGCCACCAGCAGGGGATGGCAGGGGGACTATGGCTACACCTTC.

V usage is TRBV10-1 and J usage is TRBJ2-5, with a tentative D call TRBD1 (6 bases). This CDR3 comprises 13 residues. Germline V CDR1 and CDR2: WNHNN, SYGVQD (reference sequence). V dropped 5 bases and J dropped 7 bases, with 14 bases sitting between them. The DNA for the CDR3 is TGCGCCAGCAGTCCCGCAGGGGCAGGGACCCAGTACTTC. This sequence encodes CASSPAGAGTQYF.

The CDR3 DNA follows: TGTGCCAGTAGTAAAATGGGGAGCACTGAAGCTTTCTTT. This translates into CASSKMGSTEAFF. The chain joins TRBV19 to TRBJ1-1; no reliable D call. The V gene's germline CDR1 is LNHDA and CDR2 SQIVND (reference sequence). The CDR3 has 13 residues. V dropped 4 bases and J dropped 4 bases, with 10 bases sitting between them.

The CDR3 reads CASSFYGGAHFTSNQPQHF. The DNA of the CDR3 is TGTGCCAGCAGTTTCTACGGCGGGGCTCACTTTACTAGCAATCAGCCCCAGCATTTT. This chain joins TRBV27 and TRBJ1-5; TRBD1 is a possible D gene (5 bases). The CDR3 has 19 residues. V dropped 3 bases and J dropped 0 bases, with 21 bases sitting between them. Per the germline V gene, CDR1 is MNHEY and CDR2 is SMNVEV (reference sequence).

The rearrangement uses TRBV4-2 and TRBJ2-1; 11 bases align to TRBD2. Looked up from germline, CDR1 is LGHNA and CDR2 is YNFKEQ. The CDR3 runs to 16 residues. V dropped 4 bases and J dropped 10; count of bases not matched to a gene: 12. The CDR3 sequence is CASSPTSGRSVDEQFF. The CDR3, as DNA: TGTGCCAGCAGCCCCACTAGCGGGAGATCGGTTGACGAGCAGTTCTTC.

V usage is TRBV5-6 and J usage is TRBJ2-7, with D maybe TRBD1 (7 bases). The length of the CDR3 is 15 residues. Germline-derived CDR1 and CDR2 are SGHDT and YYEEEE. The ends were cut back, 4 bases at V and 2 bases at J, with 16 bases in the middle. The CDR3 nucleotides read TGTGCCAGCAGCCGCCGACAGGGACTCCCCTACGAGCAGTACTTC. Its protein is CASSRRQGLPYEQYF.

This sequence joins TRBV1 and TRBJ1-1; TRBD1, as called in the table, went unchecked against the DNA. TRBV1 is reported as a pseudogene. The CDR3 is made up of 21 amino acids. The DNA for the CDR3 is TGCACCAGCAGCCAAGATCCCCCGGGACAGGGTGGAGTAAGGTTGGACACTGAAGCTTTCTTT. Its protein is CTSSQDPPGQGGVRLDTEAFF.

The chain uses TRBV6-8 and TRBJ2-2, with unresolved D. CDR1 is MNHGY, CDR2 SAAAGT, per germline. V gave up 4 bases and J gave up 5 bases, with 23 bases separating them. The CDR3 sequence is 18 residues long. This CDR3 is CASSFEKRRPLGTGELFF. DNA of the CDR3: TGTGCCAGCAGTTTCGAGAAGAGGAGACCCCTCGGGACCGGGGAGCTGTTTTTT.

The V call is TRBV27, the J call TRBJ2-7; TRBD2 matches at 8 bases. The CDR3 has 16 amino acids. V lost 6 bases, J lost 5 bases, and 15 bases stayed unmatched. Looked up from germline, CDR1 is MNHEY and CDR2 is SMNVEV (reference sequence). In DNA, the CDR3 is TGTGCCAGCAGGGAAAGCGGGAGACTGTCCCCCCACGAGCAGTACTTC. Protein sequence: CASRESGRLSPHEQYF.

The V call is TRBV7-9, the J call TRBJ2-6; unclear D gene. The CDR3 consists of 16 residues. The germline V and J ends were trimmed by 1 base and 2 bases, with 9 bases remaining between them. The V gene's germline CDR1 is SEHNR and CDR2 FQNEAQ (reference sequence). CDR3 residues: CASSLVLGTGANVLTF. CDR3 nucleotides: TGTGCCAGCAGCTTAGTTTTGGGCACTGGGGCCAACGTCCTGACTTTC. The full variable domain, its missing parts supplied by reference TRBV7-9 and TRBJ2-6, is DTGVSQNPRHKITKRGQNVTFRCDPISEHNRLYWYRQTLGQGPEFLTYFQNEAQLEKSRLLSDRFSAERPKGSFSTLEIQRTEQGDSAMYLCASSLVLGTGANVLTFGAGSRLTVL.

The chain combines TRBV28 with TRBJ2-5, with D tentatively TRBD1 (5 bases). CDR1 MDHEN and CDR2 SYDVKM come from the germline V gene. Trimming cost V 6 bases and J 1 base, with 15 bases left between them. The CDR3 sequence is 15 residues long. The CDR3 DNA sequence: TGTGCCAGCAGAAGGGTAACAGGATTCCAAGAGACCCAGTACTTC. It translates to CASRRVTGFQETQYF.

The V gene is TRBV29-1, the J gene TRBJ1-2; D remains ambiguous. CDR1 is SQVTM and CDR2 is ANQGSEA in the germline V gene. The CDR3 sequence is 15 residues long. Trimming removed 4 bases from V and 4 bases from J, with 19 bases in between. CDR3 coding DNA: TGCAGCGTTGTGTTTTCAGGATGGCGTGGCTATGGCTACACCTTC. It encodes CSVVFSGWRGYGYTF.

The rearrangement uses TRBV4-2 and TRBJ2-1; TRBD2 matches at 8 bases. The germline CDR1 and CDR2 sequences are LGHNA and YNFKEQ. The CDR3 extends over 15 amino acids. The J segment lost 6 bases and the V segment lost 1 base, leaving 5 bases of the junction unmatched. For the CDR3, the DNA is TGTGCCAGCAGCCAAGTGGCCGGGAGGGCCAATGAGCAGTTCTTC. This codes for CASSQVAGRANEQFF.

This clone has a single count. The chain is built from TRBV11-1 and TRBJ2-1, with D hard to call. V dropped 5 bases and J dropped 2 bases, with 19 bases sitting between them. This CDR3 contains 17 residues. Per germline, CDR1 SGHAT and CDR2 FQDESV (reference sequence). The CDR3 DNA reads as TGTGCCAGCAGCCCGCCTTGGTGGCAGGTGGCCTACAATGAGCAGTTCTTC. Translating it yields CASSPPWWQVAYNEQFF.